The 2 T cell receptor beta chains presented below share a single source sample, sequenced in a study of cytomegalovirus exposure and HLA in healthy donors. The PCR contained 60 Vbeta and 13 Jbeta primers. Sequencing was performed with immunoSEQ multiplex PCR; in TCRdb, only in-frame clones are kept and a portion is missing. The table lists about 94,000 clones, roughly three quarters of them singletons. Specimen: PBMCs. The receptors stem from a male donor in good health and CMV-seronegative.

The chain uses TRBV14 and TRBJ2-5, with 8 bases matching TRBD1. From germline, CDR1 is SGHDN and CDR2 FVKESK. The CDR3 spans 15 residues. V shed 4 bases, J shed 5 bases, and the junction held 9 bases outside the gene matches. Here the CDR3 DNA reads TGTGCCAGCAGCCCCCAGCAGGGGGCATGGGAGACCCAGTACTTC. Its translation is CASSPQQGAWETQYF.

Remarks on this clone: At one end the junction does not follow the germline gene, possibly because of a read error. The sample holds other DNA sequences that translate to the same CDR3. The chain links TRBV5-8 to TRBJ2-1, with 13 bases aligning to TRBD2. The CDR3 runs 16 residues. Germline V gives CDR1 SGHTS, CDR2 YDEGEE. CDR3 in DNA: TGCGCCAGCAGCTTTGGACTAGCGGGGGCCAGGAATGAGCAGTTCTTC. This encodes CASSFGLAGARNEQFF.